The present TCR beta chain was sequenced within a study of blood T cell repertoires in COVID-19. Study context: Acute-phase and convalescent COVID-19 samples originated in the United States, Italy and Spain.

Per the original data handling: Reference gene primer amplification gave nucleated cell count estimates. Clones were read by immunoSEQ multiplex PCR, and TCRdb kept only the in-frame ones, dropping some. V, J and clone size derive from that table, while D and trimming were established from the DNA sequence. The table has approximately 100,000 clones, around 90% seen once. The J segment lost 7 bases and the V segment lost 3 bases, leaving 3 bases of the junction unmatched. CDR3 size: 14 residues. Germline V CDR1 and CDR2: KGHDR, SFDVKD. Sequencing input: peripheral blood. This clonotype was obtained from a human donor in a cohort sampled during active COVID-19. The chain links TRBV24-1 to TRBJ1-2, with 11 bases lining up with TRBD1. CDR3: CATSDRTGGTGYTF. The CDR3 DNA sequence: TGTGCCACCAGTGATAGGACAGGGGGCACTGGCTACACCTTC.